These 24 T cell receptor beta chains came from one sample sequenced in a study of read filtering for tumor transcriptome and immune sequencing. Molecular barcoded adaptors covering alpha/delta and beta/gamma chains were used on 400 ng RNA. TCRdb fed the reads into MiXCR, producing one record per CDR3 protein. The sample contains some 46,000 distinct CDR3 sequences, around 21% of which appear only once. The specimen was a population of CD138-negative cells sorted from bone marrow. The receptors come from a donor aged 40 or older with multiple myeloma.

This clonotype was counted a few times. With a far larger clone one base away, a read error is the likely cause. The genes are TRBV3-2 and TRBJ2-3; whether TRBD2, the table's D call, matches the DNA was not checked. TRBV3-2 is assigned pseudogene status. The CDR3 has 16 residues. The CDR3 loop reads CASSLRTSGNTDTQYF. CDR3 DNA: TGTGCCAGCAGCCTCAGGACTAGCGGGAACACAGATACGCAGTATTTT.

The chain employs TRBV20-1 and TRBJ2-3, with 7 bases matching TRBD2. This CDR3 has 14 residues. CDR1 DFQATT and CDR2 SNEGSKA come from the germline V gene (reference sequence). The V gene end was trimmed by 3 bases and the J gene end by 4 bases; junction bases not matched to a gene: 7. The CDR3 nucleotides read TGCAGTGCTAGTAAGGCGGGAGTCCCAGATACGCAGTATTTT. This sequence encodes CSASKAGVPDTQYF.

This clonotype has ten or more counts. The chain uses TRBV19 and TRBJ2-1; 10 positions match TRBD2. The CDR3 runs 13 residues. V shed 7 bases, J shed 7 bases, and the junction held 4 bases outside the gene matches. Germline V lookup: CDR1 LNHDA, CDR2 SQIVND (reference sequence). The CDR3 sequence is CASIGTSVNEQFF. The CDR3 region has the DNA TGTGCCAGTATTGGGACTAGCGTTAATGAGCAGTTCTTC.

This clonotype was counted only a few times. A much more abundant neighbour one base away suggests this may be a read error. Given the absence of the conserved phenylalanine or tryptophan at the CDR3 end, a read error is likely. CDR3 DNA sequence: TGTGCCAGCAGCCGCGGGACAGGGCCCTCCTACGAGCAGTACCTC. Its protein product is CASSRGTGPSYEQYL. The chain is built from TRBV4-2 and TRBJ2-7; 9 bases are a match to TRBD1. V shed 4 bases, J shed 0 bases, and the junction held 4 bases outside the gene matches. Germline V CDR1 and CDR2: LGHNA, YNFKEQ. The CDR3 length is 15 residues.

Only a few counts were recorded for this clonotype. The chain has TRBV4-3 and TRBJ1-2, with 8 positions matching TRBD1. Germline CDR1 and CDR2: LGHNA and YSLEER. The V and J ends lost 0 bases and 8 bases, in that order; junction bases with no gene match: 8. This CDR3 spans 15 amino acids. This CDR3 reads CASSQDKAGGRGYTF. DNA for the CDR3: TGCGCCAGCAGCCAAGATAAGGCAGGGGGCAGGGGCTACACCTTC.

In this sample, this clonotype turned up many times. The chain joins TRBV5-1 to TRBJ1-1, with 9 bases matching TRBD1. In germline, CDR1 is SGHRS, CDR2 YFSETQ. This CDR3 spans 18 amino acids. Trimming took 3 bases from V and 4 from J; bases not matched to a gene: 16. CDR3 residues: CASSYTSGTGNLGTEAFF. The CDR3, as DNA: TGCGCCAGCAGCTACACATCCGGGACAGGGAATTTGGGCACTGAAGCTTTCTTT.

This clonotype was detected a few times. It differs at one base from a far larger clone, so likely a read error. The J gene is TRBJ2-3, the V gene TRBV3-2; TRBD2, the table's D call, was not compared with the DNA. TRBV3-2 is a listed pseudogene. The CDR3 has 16 amino acids. This CDR3 reads CACSLRTSGSTDTQYF. The DNA for the CDR3 is TGTGCCTGCAGCCTCAGGACTAGCGGGAGCACAGATACGCAGTATTTT.

Many counts were recorded for this clonotype. The chain recombines TRBV7-9 with TRBJ1-1; D gene uncertain. This CDR3 is built from 12 residues. From germline, CDR1 is SEHNR and CDR2 FQNEAQ (reference sequence). V dropped 4 bases and J dropped 5 bases, with 8 bases sitting between them. The CDR3 coding sequence is TGTGCCAGCAGCTCCCCACGTACTGAAGCTTTCTTT. Translating gives CASSSPRTEAFF. Drawing the rest from reference TRBV7-9 and TRBJ1-1, the complete variable domain is DTGVSQNPRHKITKRGQNVTFRCDPISEHNRLYWYRQTLGQGPEFLTYFQNEAQLEKSRLLSDRFSAERPKGSFSTLEIQRTEQGDSAMYLCASSSPRTEAFFGQGTRLTVV.

The table lists this clonotype with many counts. The chain combines TRBV7-8 with TRBJ2-2; no firm D call. V was trimmed by 2 bases and J by 5 bases, leaving 6 bases between them. Germline values: CDR1 SGHVS, CDR2 FQNEAQ. The CDR3 spans 13 residues. CDR3 coding DNA: TGTGCCAGCAGCTTAAAGAGGACCGGGGAGCTGTTTTTT. Translation gives CASSLKRTGELFF.

The V and J genes are TRBV20-1 and TRBJ2-7; D not certain. This CDR3 region has 11 residues. Between the trimmed V and J ends, which lost 6 bases and 7 bases, there was a span of 13 bases. In germline, CDR1 is DFQATT, CDR2 SNEGSKA (reference sequence). The CDR3 DNA reads TGCAGTGCGGAGAAGGCCAGGGAGCAGTACTTC. This gives the protein CSAEKAREQYF.

The rearrangement joins TRBV4-1 to TRBJ1-1; D is uncertain. CDR1 and CDR2 from the germline V gene are MGHRA and YSYEKL. Trimming pared 0 bases from V and 2 bases from J, leaving 10 bases between. The CDR3 sequence is 15 residues long. DNA of the CDR3: TGCGCCAGCAGCCAAGATCGGATACTAAACACTGAAGCTTTCTTT. It is translated as CASSQDRILNTEAFF.

A few counts support this clonotype. J is TRBJ1-3 and V is TRBV28, with a weak D call TRBD1 (6 bases). Trimming took off 6 bases at V and 0 bases at J, with 15 bases between the two ends. CDR1 MDHEN and CDR2 SYDVKM come from the germline V gene. This CDR3 has 16 residues. Here the CDR3 reads CASSRVRDTSGNTIYF. CDR3 sequence (DNA): TGTGCCAGCAGCCGGGTCCGGGACACCTCTGGAAACACCATATATTTT. Full variable domain (outside the CDR3, taken from reference TRBV28 and TRBJ1-3): DVKVTQSSRYLVKRTGEKVFLECVQDMDHENMFWYRQDPGLGLRLIYFSYDVKMKEKGDIPEGYSVSREKKERFSLILESASTNQTSMYLCASSRVRDTSGNTIYFGEGSWLTVV.

This clonotype was recorded at least ten times. The chain employs TRBV27 and TRBJ2-5; D gene unclear. Per the germline V gene, CDR1 is MNHEY and CDR2 is SMNVEV (reference sequence). V lost 0 bases and J lost 6, with 5 bases in between. The CDR3 is 12 residues long. The CDR3 region is CASSLSGQTQYF. The CDR3 coding sequence is TGTGCCAGCAGTTTATCGGGCCAGACCCAGTACTTC.

On this clonotype itself: A much bigger clone sits one base away, suggesting this may be a read error. CDR3 sequence (DNA): TGCGCCAGCAGCCAGGGACAGTCCCAAGAGACCCAGTACTTC. This encodes CASSQGQSQETQYF. The chain uses TRBV4-1 and TRBJ2-5; 7 bases fit TRBD1. Germline CDR1 and CDR2: MGHRA and YSYEKL. J was trimmed by 1 base and V by 3 bases; bases with no gene match: 2. This CDR3 comprises 14 residues.

At least ten counts were recorded for this clonotype. The rearrangement joins TRBV7-9 to TRBJ2-1, with D perhaps matching TRBD2 (6 bases). The germline CDR1 and CDR2 sequences are SEHNR and FQNEAQ (reference sequence). The germline V and J ends were trimmed by 4 bases and 8 bases, with 9 bases remaining between them. CDR3 size: 12 residues. CDR3 residues: CASSYTSYEQFF. The CDR3 DNA reads TGTGCCAGCAGCTACACTAGCTATGAGCAGTTCTTC.

Of note for this clonotype: Mismatch with germline at one junction end may stem from a read error. The V and J genes are TRBV28 and TRBJ2-1, with 7 bases lining up with TRBD1. The germline V gene encodes CDR1 MDHEN and CDR2 SYDVKM. The CDR3 totals 14 residues. Here the CDR3 reads CAISKKGAINERFF. The CDR3 DNA follows: TGTGCCATCTCGAAGAAGGGGGCAATCAATGAGCGGTTCTTC.

This clonotype was detected many times. CDR3 protein: CASSAGAQGEGETQYF. The DNA for the CDR3 is TGTGCCAGCAGCGCTGGGGCACAGGGGGAAGGAGAGACCCAGTACTTC. This sequence joins TRBV5-4 and TRBJ2-5; 8 bases are shared with TRBD1. Germline V CDR1 and CDR2: SGHNT, YYREEE (reference sequence). CDR3 length: 16 residues. V lost 4 bases, J lost 4 bases, and 12 bases stayed unmatched.

This clonotype occurred many times. The genes are TRBV10-3 and TRBJ2-6, with D maybe TRBD2 (5 bases). Deletions cut 3 bases from V and 1 base from J, with 10 bases between. Germline CDR1 ENHRY, CDR2 SYGVKD. This CDR3 has 16 amino acids. The DNA of the CDR3 is TGTGCCATCAGTGATAATTCGGGGTCTGGGGCCAACGTCCTGACTTTC. Translation: CAISDNSGSGANVLTF.

This clonotype appeared many times. Here the CDR3 DNA reads TGCAGCGTTGTAACTAGCGGATCCTACGAGCAGTACTTC. This sequence encodes CSVVTSGSYEQYF. The chain carries TRBV29-1 and TRBJ2-7, with 8 positions matching TRBD2. The germline V gene encodes CDR1 SQVTM and CDR2 ANQGSEA. Losses at the gene ends were 4 bases for V and 1 base for J; bases not matched to a gene: 3. The CDR3 has 13 amino acids.

This clonotype was seen repeatedly, ten times or more. This chain uses TRBV12-3 or TRBV12-4 with TRBJ2-7; 7 bases are a match to TRBD1. The CDR3 runs 13 residues. V lost 7 bases and J lost 2; bases outside the gene matches: 5. The CDR3 is CASNRDSPYEQYF. For the CDR3, the DNA is TGTGCCAGCAACCGGGACAGCCCCTACGAGCAGTACTTC.

To note about this clonotype: This may arise from a read error, as a much more abundant clone is one base away. The chain employs TRBV7-2 and TRBJ2-7; 13 positions match TRBD2. This CDR3 has 16 amino acids. Unmatched junction bases numbered 9, after V lost 4 bases and J lost 6 bases. CDR1 is SGHTA and CDR2 is FQGNSA in the germline V gene. The CDR3 DNA sequence: TGTGCCAGCAGCTCGACTAGCGGGAGGACCCTCGCCGAGCAGTACTTC. This gives the protein CASSSTSGRTLAEQYF. Looking up the rest from reference TRBV7-2 and TRBJ2-7 gives the full variable domain: GAGVSQSPSNKVTEKGKDVELRCDPISGHTALYWYRQSLGQGLEFLIYFQGNSAPDKSGLPSDRFSAERTGGSVSTLTIQRTQQEDSAVYLCASSSTSGRTLAEQYFGPGTRLTVT.

About this clonotype itself: It may be a read error: a sequence one base away is much more abundant. This CDR3 is CGADRGMKETQYF. The CDR3 DNA follows: TGCGGTGCTGATCGGGGGATGAAAGAGACCCAGTACTTC. This chain joins TRBV20-1 and TRBJ2-5, with D maybe TRBD2 (6 bases). The CDR3 runs 13 residues. CDR1 is DFQATT and CDR2 is SNEGSKA in the germline V gene (reference sequence).

This clonotype was seen at least ten times. This chain connects TRBV28 to TRBJ1-4; D ambiguous. CDR3 length: 14 amino acids. Germline loops: CDR1 MDHEN, CDR2 SYDVKM. Trimming left V 6 bases short and J 13 bases short, with 21 bases between. CDR3 in amino acids: CASSNSPSGPPLFF. The CDR3 DNA is TGTGCCAGCAGCAACAGCCCCAGCGGCCCCCCACTGTTTTTT.

The rearrangement joins TRBV5-1 to TRBJ2-1, with D possibly TRBD2 on 5 matching bases. Germline-derived CDR1 and CDR2 are SGHRS and YFSETQ. This CDR3 is built from 17 residues. V dropped 1 base and J dropped 4 bases, with 18 bases sitting between them. The CDR3 nucleotides read TGCGCCAGCAGCTTGTCATTGAGGGTAGCAGCATACAATGAGCAGTTCTTC. Protein sequence: CASSLSLRVAAYNEQFF.